These 17 T cell receptor beta chains share one sample of origin, sequenced in a study of cytomegalovirus exposure and HLA in healthy donors. Vbeta (60) and Jbeta (13) primers were used in the PCR. Here immunoSEQ multiplex PCR was the method, and the copy in TCRdb shows in-frame clones only, minus some. The sample carries just over 60,000 clones, about 90% recorded once. Material for sequencing was PBMCs. The source of these receptors is a man aged 18 to 35 in good health and CMV-seronegative.

This clone was counted a single time. The rearrangement joins TRBV5-1 to TRBJ1-2; no firm D call. The CDR3 consists of 13 residues. CDR1 is SGHRS and CDR2 is YFSETQ in the germline V gene. Between the trimmed V and J ends, which lost 4 bases and 8 bases, there was a span of 15 bases. CDR3 coding DNA: TGCGCCAGCAGCGCCGGTGGGCGTGGGGGCTACACCTTC. Its protein product is CASSAGGRGGYTF.

The CDR3 protein is CASSPPRDYEQFF. The CDR3 DNA sequence: TGTGCCAGCAGCCCGCCCAGAGACTATGAGCAGTTCTTC. The V gene is TRBV7-9, the J gene TRBJ2-1; no definite D call. V shed 5 bases and J shed 8 bases, with 13 bases lying between them. The CDR3 sequence is 13 residues long. The V gene's germline CDR1 is SEHNR and CDR2 FQNEAQ (reference sequence).

J is TRBJ2-1 and V is TRBV9; 10 positions match TRBD2. With V trimmed by 0 bases and J by 10 bases, 16 bases remained unmatched. Germline V gene data show CDR1 as SGDLS and CDR2 as YYNGEE. The CDR3 has 18 amino acids. The CDR3 DNA sequence: TGTGCCAGCAGCGTAGATGGTTTCGCTAGCGGGGGAAACCGGGAGCAGTTCTTC. Its translation is CASSVDGFASGGNREQFF.

The chain links TRBV5-1 to TRBJ1-1; D gene unclear. Between the trimmed V and J ends, which lost 4 bases and 1 base, there was a span of 11 bases. The germline CDR1 and CDR2 sequences are SGHRS and YFSETQ. The CDR3 totals 14 residues. CDR3 DNA: TGCGCCAGCAGCGGAGACCCAGAGAACACTGAAGCTTTCTTT. It codes for CASSGDPENTEAFF.

This chain joins TRBV7-2 and TRBJ1-1; the match to TRBD1 covers 7 bases. Germline V CDR1 and CDR2: SGHTA, FQGNSA. With V trimmed by 5 bases and J by 1 base, 16 bases remained unmatched. This CDR3 comprises 18 residues. The DNA for the CDR3 is TGTGCCAGCAGCCCCATAGGCCGACAGGGAGGCTGGAACACTGAAGCTTTCTTT. Its protein is CASSPIGRQGGWNTEAFF.

This clone was seen a handful of times. The chain employs TRBV10-3 and TRBJ2-7, with 11 bases fitting TRBD1. Unmatched junction bases numbered 7, after V lost 7 bases and J lost 5 bases. The CDR3 totals 14 residues. Germline V gene data show CDR1 as ENHRY and CDR2 as SYGVKD. The CDR3 loop is CAIKRTGGEDEQYF. Written as DNA, the CDR3 is TGTGCCATCAAACGGACAGGGGGCGAGGACGAGCAGTACTTC.

The chain is built from TRBV28 and TRBJ1-6; the D gene is possibly TRBD1 (6 bases). Trimming removed 3 bases at V and 10 bases at J, with 16 bases between. CDR3 length: 15 residues. Germline values: CDR1 MDHEN, CDR2 SYDVKM. The CDR3 DNA reads TGTGCCAGCAGTTTGACAGGACGTAGGGAATCACCCCTCCACTTT. Protein: CASSLTGRRESPLHF.

This clone was seen only once. The CDR3 nucleotides read TGTGCCAGCAGCTTAGCCCCATCAATACAGGGGAGTTCTTTCTTT. Its protein product is CASSLAPSIQGSSFF. The chain joins TRBV11-2 to TRBJ1-1; 7 nucleotides line up with TRBD1. The CDR3 totals 15 residues. Germline trimming cut 1 base from V and 12 bases from J; bases unmatched to any gene: 14. The germline gives CDR1 SGHAT, CDR2 FQNNGV.

Only a few counts were recorded for this clone. The chain has TRBV4-1 and TRBJ1-1; TRBD1 might be the D (5 bases). V was cut by 3 bases and J by 3 bases, with 17 bases left in between. CDR1 and CDR2 (germline): MGHRA, YSYEKL. The CDR3 is made up of 16 amino acids. The CDR3, as DNA: TGCGCCAGCAGCCATCTCAATTCCGGGGGGGACACTGAAGCTTTCTTT. It translates to CASSHLNSGGDTEAFF.

The CDR3, as DNA: TGTGCCAGCAGCTTAAGACCTTTAACCGGACAGGGGGTAGTCTACGAGCAGTACTTC. Translated, it gives CASSLRPLTGQGVVYEQYF. The chain joins TRBV7-3 to TRBJ2-7, with 10 nucleotides matching TRBD1. V shed 1 base, J shed 3 bases, and the junction held 15 bases outside the gene matches. Germline CDR1 SGHTA, CDR2 FQGTGA. The CDR3 contains 19 residues.

The rearrangement joins TRBV7-9 to TRBJ2-7; TRBD2 matches at 8 bases. CDR3 length: 15 amino acids. Per the germline V gene, CDR1 is SEHNR and CDR2 is FQNEAQ (reference sequence). J was trimmed by 3 bases and V by 8 bases; bases with no gene match: 12. The CDR3 loop is CASGELLTSGYEQYF. DNA for the CDR3: TGTGCCAGCGGAGAGCTATTAACTAGCGGCTACGAGCAGTACTTC.

The V and J genes are TRBV14 and TRBJ2-5; 9 bases are shared with TRBD2. Germline V gene lookup returns CDR1 SGHDN and CDR2 FVKESK. This CDR3 is built from 16 residues. The trim removed 1 base at V and 0 bases at J, leaving 3 bases unmatched. The CDR3 bases are TGTGCCAGCAGCCAAGTTGCGGGGGGGTACCAAGAGACCCAGTACTTC. It is translated as CASSQVAGGYQETQYF. The whole variable domain, remainder taken from reference TRBV14 and TRBJ2-5, is EAGVTQFPSHSVIEKGQTVTLRCDPISGHDNLYWYRRVMGKEIKFLLHFVKESKQDESGMPNNRFLAERTGGTYSTLKVQPAELEDSGVYFCASSQVAGGYQETQYFGPGTRLLVL.

The CDR3 protein is CASSETRQAEQYF. DNA for the CDR3: TGTGCCAGCAGTGAAACTAGGCAAGCCGAGCAGTACTTC. This chain joins TRBV2 and TRBJ2-7, with a weak D call TRBD2 (5 bases). Germline V lookup: CDR1 SNHLY, CDR2 FYNNEI. The CDR3 loop spans 13 amino acids. The V gene lost 2 bases and the J gene lost 6 bases, with 11 bases spanning the gap.

This chain uses TRBV12-5 with TRBJ2-3; 8 nucleotides match TRBD2. The CDR3 totals 17 residues. Trimming cost V 2 bases and J 6 bases; bases outside gene matches: 13. Looked up from germline, CDR1 is LGHNT and CDR2 is FRNRAP. CDR3 in amino acids: CASGLPQGGGPADTQYF. The CDR3 nucleotides are TGTGCTAGTGGTTTGCCACAGGGCGGGGGGCCTGCGGATACGCAGTATTTT.

The CDR3 coding sequence is TGTGCCAGCAGTTTGGGAGGGTTCGCTTTCTTT. This gives the protein CASSLGGFAFF. V and J are TRBV27 and TRBJ1-1, with D uncertain. Between the trimmed V and J ends, which lost 3 bases and 11 bases, there was a span of 10 bases. The CDR3 spans 11 residues. CDR1 and CDR2 (germline): MNHEY, SMNVEV (reference sequence).

This clone was seen a single time. The gene calls are TRBV6-5 and TRBJ2-7, with D perhaps TRBD2 (5 bases). CDR3 length: 16 residues. CDR1 is MNHEY, CDR2 SVGAGI, per germline. The ends were cut back, 1 base at V and 0 bases at J, with 13 bases in the middle. CDR3 sequence (DNA): TGTGCCAGCAGTTACTTCGGTCTAACTAGCTCCTACGAGCAGTACTTC. It encodes CASSYFGLTSSYEQYF.

The chain has TRBV19 and TRBJ1-5, with 7 bases that match TRBD1. In germline, CDR1 is LNHDA, CDR2 SQIVND (reference sequence). This CDR3 has 13 residues. After removal of 7 bases from V and 2 bases from J, the junction contained 2 bases not matched to a gene. In DNA form, the CDR3 reads TGTGCCAGTACCACAGGGGGCAATCAGCCCCAGCATTTT. Residues: CASTTGGNQPQHF.